This is a list of T cell receptor beta chains from one sample in a study of PD-1 blockade in classical Hodgkin lymphoma. The protocol was immunoSEQ multiplex PCR, while the TCRdb copy is restricted to in-frame clones and leaves out a portion. Counted here are roughly 61,000 clones, approximately 90% occurring once; the ten biggest clones make up roughly 15%. This material consisted of peripheral blood mononuclear cells (PBMCs), taken at baseline. These receptors were collected from a human donor with classical Hodgkin lymphoma. The CDR3 runs from the conserved cysteine through the conserved F or W. D genes are given only for firm matches. Clone size is shown for a subset of rows, as once, few, many or a class of expanded clone.

CDR3 length,J gene,D gene,V gene,clone size,CDR3 protein,CDR3 DNA
13,TRBJ1-4,-,TRBV25-1,-,CASSANPSGELFF,TGTGCCAGCAGTGCTAACCCTTCGGGGGAACTGTTTTTT
12,TRBJ2-3,-,TRBV5-1,-,CASTRGADTQYF,TGCGCCAGTACAAGGGGGGCAGATACGCAGTATTTT
15,TRBJ2-5,-,TRBV19,-,CASTATWAVQETQYF,TGTGCCAGTACGGCGACCTGGGCTGTTCAAGAGACCCAGTACTTC
15,TRBJ2-7,-,TRBV6-6,-,CASSTPGASSYEQYF,TGTGCCAGCAGCACTCCCGGGGCTAGCTCCTACGAGCAGTACTTC
12,TRBJ1-2,-,TRBV2,-,CASSAGGNGYTF,TGTGCCAGCAGCGCCGGGGGCAACGGCTACACCTTC
14,TRBJ1-3,-,TRBV6-6,-,CASSYGQSGNTIYF,TGTGCCAGCAGTTACGGACAGTCTGGAAACACCATATATTTT
16,TRBJ2-5,TRBD1,TRBV4-1,-,CASSKRQGPTAETQYF,TGCGCCAGCAGCAAACGACAGGGGCCGACAGCGGAGACCCAGTACTTC
15,TRBJ1-4,-,TRBV5-6,-,CASSLRPGGNEKLFF,TGTGCCAGCAGCTTGAGACCGGGGGGAAATGAAAAACTGTTTTTT
17,TRBJ1-2,-,TRBV5-1,-,CASSFYLDPLDRYGYTF,TGCGCCAGCAGCTTCTACCTCGACCCCCTCGACCGCTATGGCTACACCTTC
14,TRBJ1-2,-,TRBV6-5,-,CASSYSLPSGGYTF,TGTGCCAGCAGTTACTCACTGCCCTCCGGTGGCTACACCTTC
15,TRBJ2-5,TRBD2,TRBV7-9,few,CASSQHAGGQGNQYF,TGTGCCAGCAGCCAACATGCGGGGGGGCAAGGGAACCAGTACTTC
13,TRBJ2-2,-,TRBV6-5,once,CASSYGVTGELFF,TGTGCCAGCAGTTATGGGGTCACCGGGGAGCTGTTTTTT
18,TRBJ1-6,TRBD1,TRBV9,-,CASSPDRDRGSYNSPLHF,TGTGCCAGCAGCCCGGACAGGGACCGGGGCTCCTATAATTCACCCCTCCACTTT
17,TRBJ1-6,TRBD1,TRBV5-5,-,CASSRGQGQDRNSPLHF,TGTGCCAGCAGCAGAGGACAGGGACAAGACCGGAATTCACCCCTCCACTTT
13,TRBJ1-2,-,TRBV30,-,CAWRPTGSYRYTF,TGTGCCTGGAGGCCCACGGGGTCCTATCGCTACACCTTC
14,TRBJ2-7,-,TRBV19,-,CASSLGAGSYEQYF,TGTGCCAGTAGTTTGGGAGCGGGTTCCTACGAGCAGTACTTC
16,TRBJ2-3,-,TRBV13,-,CASSLGSPGTTDTQYF,TGTGCCAGCAGCTTAGGATCCCCAGGGACCACAGATACGCAGTATTTT
15,TRBJ2-1,-,TRBV5-1,-,CASSLVGTPYNEQFF,TGCGCCAGCAGCTTGGTAGGAACCCCCTACAATGAGCAGTTCTTC
15,TRBJ1-1,-,TRBV27,-,CASSQGTSRNTEAFF,TGTGCCAGCAGTCAAGGGACAAGTAGGAACACTGAAGCTTTCTTT
16,TRBJ1-3,-,TRBV9,-,CASSVEIQGFGNTIYF,TGTGCCAGCAGCGTAGAAATACAGGGTTTTGGAAACACCATATATTTT
14,TRBJ1-1,-,TRBV11-2,-,CASSKTALGTEAFF,TGTGCCAGCAGTAAGACAGCCTTGGGCACTGAAGCTTTCTTT
16,TRBJ2-1,TRBD1,TRBV15,once,CATSEPTGGDRQGTVF,TGTGCCACCAGCGAGCCTACAGGGGGCGATCGGCAGGGCACTGTCTTC
17,TRBJ2-4,-,TRBV2,-,CASSEAIRFYSKNIQYF,TGTGCCAGCAGTGAAGCGATCAGGTTTTATTCCAAAAACATTCAGTACTTC
12,TRBJ2-7,-,TRBV30,-,CAWSVVSYEQYF,TGTGCCTGGAGTGTAGTGTCCTACGAGCAGTACTTC
14,TRBJ1-2,-,TRBV7-2,-,CASSRTRGLDGYTF,TGTGCCAGCAGCCGAACTCGAGGTCTCGATGGCTACACCTTC